This T cell receptor (beta chain) was found in a study of memory CD8 T cells in hepatitis C reinfection. The wider study: A couple of donors cleared primary HCV but became chronic after reinfection. Samples late or after reinfection came 12 to 24 weeks post-detection.

Generated by immunoSEQ multiplex PCR, the TCRdb table keeps only in-frame clones and is missing some. This table holds about 46,000 clones, approximately 92% found once. Germline CDR1 and CDR2: SQVTM and ANQGSEA. Between the trimmed V and J ends, which lost 4 bases and 0 bases, there was a span of 10 bases. The CDR3 extends over 13 amino acids. Time point noted: late/post reinfection, 12 to 24 weeks after detection. TCR sequencing was done directly ex vivo on sorted cells, without expansion in vitro. Total naive CD8 T cells were sorted as viable CD3+ CD8+ CD45RO- cells from a couple of donors. This clonotype originated in a man between 18 and 29 years old with hepatitis C virus infection. Specimen: naive CD8+ T cells sorted from blood. This rearrangement joins TRBV29-1 to TRBJ2-7; tentative D call: TRBD1 (5 bases). CDR3 DNA sequence: TGCAGCGTTGTATGGGGCATCTCCTACGAGCAGTACTTC. Translated: CSVVWGISYEQYF.